The clone carrying this T cell receptor beta chain was detected only once. Germline trimming cut 6 bases from V and 2 bases from J; bases unmatched to any gene: 3. The CDR3 is 15 amino acids. In germline, CDR1 is SGHAT, CDR2 FQNNGV. Vbeta (60) and Jbeta (13) primers were used in the PCR. Method: immunoSEQ multiplex PCR; TCRdb's copy keeps in-frame clones and lacks some. The sample consists of about 98,000 clones, approximately 80% of them appearing once. The sample comes from a study of cytomegalovirus exposure and HLA in healthy donors. The overall study: In an early release, HLA-typed donors contributed approximately 80 million unique TCR sequences. The study placed approximately 78% of its 350 to 400 genotyped donors in the Caucasian-associated ancestry cluster.

The chain recombines TRBV11-2 with TRBJ2-1, with 11 bases aligning to TRBD2. Sequencing was carried out using PBMCs. The sequence derives from a man in his 60s in good health and CMV-seropositive. DNA for the CDR3: TGTGCCAGCAGTTATAGCGGGGGGGCCTACAATGAGCAGTTCTTC. Its translation: CASSYSGGAYNEQFF. Full variable domain (missing parts from reference TRBV11-2 and TRBJ2-1): EAGVAQSPRYKIIEKRQSVAFWCNPISGHATLYWYQQILGQGPKLLIQFQNNGVVDDSQLPKDRFSAERLKGVDSTLKIQPAKLEDSAVYLCASSYSGGAYNEQFFGPGTRLTVL.